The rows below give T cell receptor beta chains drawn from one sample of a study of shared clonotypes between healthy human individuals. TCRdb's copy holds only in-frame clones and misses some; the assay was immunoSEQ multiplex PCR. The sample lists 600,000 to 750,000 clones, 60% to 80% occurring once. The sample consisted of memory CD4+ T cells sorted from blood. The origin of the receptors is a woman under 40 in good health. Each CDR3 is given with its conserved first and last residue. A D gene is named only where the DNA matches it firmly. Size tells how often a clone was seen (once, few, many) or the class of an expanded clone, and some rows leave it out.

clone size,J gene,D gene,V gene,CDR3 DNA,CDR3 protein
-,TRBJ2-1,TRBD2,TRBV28,TGTGCCAGCAGCAATGCAACCCTTTGGGGGGACTACTACAATGAGCAGTTCTTC,CASSNATLWGDYYNEQFF
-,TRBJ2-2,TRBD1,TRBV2,TGTGCCAGCAGTGCCCGCCCTACAGGGGGCGGGGGGGAGCTGTTTTTT,CASSARPTGGGGELFF
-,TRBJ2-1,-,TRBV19,TGTGCCAGTAGTGCAACCTCAGGGAAGGGGTACAATGAGCAGTTCTTC,CASSATSGKGYNEQFF
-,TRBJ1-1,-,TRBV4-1,TGCGCCAGCAGCCAACAGAGGGGCACTGAAGCTTTCTTT,CASSQQRGTEAFF
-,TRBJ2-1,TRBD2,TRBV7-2,TGTGCCAGCAGCCTTAGGGTTAGCGGGAGGGCCGACAACAATGAGCAGTTCTTC,CASSLRVSGRADNNEQFF
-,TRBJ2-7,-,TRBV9,TGTGCCAGCAGCGTAGGGGACAGCGGGCGCCAGTACGAGCAGTACTTC,CASSVGDSGRQYEQYF
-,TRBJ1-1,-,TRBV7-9,TGTGCCAGCAGTCCTCGGGGAAATGGGAACACTGAAGCTTTCTTT,CASSPRGNGNTEAFF
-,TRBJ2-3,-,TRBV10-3,TGTGCCATCGGATTACCCAGCGGGCCTACTAGCACAGATACGCAGTATTTT,CAIGLPSGPTSTDTQYF
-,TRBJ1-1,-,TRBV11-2,TGTGCCAGCAGCTTAGTCGGCAGTTGGAACACTGAAGCTTTCTTT,CASSLVGSWNTEAFF
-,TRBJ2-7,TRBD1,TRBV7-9,TGTGCCAGCACCAAACAGGGGCTCCCCTACGAGCAGTACTTC,CASTKQGLPYEQYF
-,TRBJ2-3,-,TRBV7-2,TGTGCCAGCAGCTTCTTGGCAGGGAAGGTGGGTCTTCCAGATACGCAGTATTTT,CASSFLAGKVGLPDTQYF
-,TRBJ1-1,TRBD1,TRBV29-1,TGCAGCGTTACCGGGACAGGCTTCATGAACACTGAAGCTTTCTTT,CSVTGTGFMNTEAFF
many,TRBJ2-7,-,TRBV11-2,TGTGCCAGCAGCTTAAATAGCTACGAGCAGTACTTC,CASSLNSYEQYF
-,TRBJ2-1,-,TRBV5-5,TGTGCCAGCAGTCCCCGGGCTCTCAATGAGCAGTTCTTC,CASSPRALNEQFF
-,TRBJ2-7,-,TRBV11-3,TGTGCCAGCAGCTTACGGGCGGAGCCCTACGAGCAGTACTTC,CASSLRAEPYEQYF
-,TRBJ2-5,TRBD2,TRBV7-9,TGTGCCAGCAGTACGACTAGCCCAGAGACCCAGTACTTC,CASSTTSPETQYF